The 21 T cell receptor beta chains reported below all come from one sample, sequenced in a study of control samples from healthy donors and cancer patients. Libraries were prepared by immunoSEQ multiplex PCR; TCRdb keeps only in-frame clonotypes and omits some of them. The sample yields about 160,000 clones, around nine tenths seen once. The specimen sequenced was blood. The receptors were gathered from a man aged 30 to 39 in good health.

The gene calls are TRBV6-1 and TRBJ2-7, with 7 bases identical to TRBD1. After removal of 2 bases from V and 2 bases from J, the junction contained 6 bases not matched to a gene. CDR1 and CDR2 (germline): MNHNS, SASEGT. This CDR3 has 15 residues. CDR3 coding DNA: TGTGCCAGCAGTGAACGGACAGGTTTGACCTACGAGCAGTACTTC. It specifies CASSERTGLTYEQYF.

This rearrangement joins TRBV18 to TRBJ1-1, with a tentative D call TRBD1 (5 bases). The V end lost 3 bases, the J end lost 1 base, and 15 bases lay between the germline ends. The CDR3 consists of 16 residues. The germline V gene has CDR1 KGHSH and CDR2 LQKENI. In DNA form, the CDR3 reads TGTGCCAGCTCACCTGCCCGGGGGGGTCGGAACACTGAAGCTTTCTTT. Translating gives CASSPARGGRNTEAFF.

Only one count was recorded for this clone. The chain employs TRBV4-2 and TRBJ2-3, with TRBD2 matching 7 bases. The CDR3 spans 16 residues. The germline CDR1 and CDR2 sequences are LGHNA and YNFKEQ. V dropped 1 base and J dropped 3; count of bases not matched to a gene: 7. In nucleotides, the CDR3 is TGTGCCAGCAGCCAAGTGGGGGGGTCGACTACAGATACGCAGTATTTT. It codes for CASSQVGGSTTDTQYF.

The V and J genes are TRBV19 and TRBJ2-1, with D perhaps TRBD2 (5 bases). The V end was cut by 3 bases, the J end by 5 bases, with 8 bases between. CDR1 is LNHDA, CDR2 SQIVND, per germline (reference sequence). There are 13 residues in the CDR3. The CDR3 protein is CASSMRVNNEQFF. Written as DNA, the CDR3 is TGTGCCAGTAGTATGAGGGTCAACAATGAGCAGTTCTTC.

This chain connects TRBV18 to TRBJ2-1; 11 nucleotides line up with TRBD1. V lost 3 bases and J lost 7; bases outside the gene matches: 2. The CDR3 extends over 14 amino acids. The germline V gene encodes CDR1 KGHSH and CDR2 LQKENI. CDR3 sequence: CASSPDRGHNEQFF. In DNA, the CDR3 is TGTGCCAGCTCACCGGACAGGGGGCATAATGAGCAGTTCTTC. Filled out from reference TRBV18 and TRBJ2-1, the complete variable domain reads NAGVMQNPRHLVRRRGQEARLRCSPMKGHSHVYWYRQLPEEGLKFMVYLQKENIIDESGMPKERFSAEFPKEGPSILRIQQVVRGDSAAYFCASSPDRGHNEQFFGPGTRLTVL.

The genes are TRBV3-1 (or the pseudogene TRBV3-2) and TRBJ1-1, with D uncertain. Germline V gene data show CDR1 as LGHDT and CDR2 as YNNKEL (reference sequence). Trimming took 1 base from V and 1 from J, leaving 13 bases between them. The CDR3 is 16 amino acids. The CDR3 nucleotides read TGTGCCAGCAGCCAAGCGGTCGGCCCGACGAACACTGAAGCTTTCTTT. Translation gives CASSQAVGPTNTEAFF.

This chain links TRBV12-3 or TRBV12-4 with TRBJ1-6; 7 bases are shared with TRBD1. The CDR3 is 13 residues long. The J segment lost 8 bases and the V segment lost 6 bases, leaving 4 bases of the junction unmatched. In DNA form, the CDR3 reads TGTGCCAGCAGCCTCCAGGGGGATTCACCCCTCCACTTT. Translated: CASSLQGDSPLHF.

The chain recombines TRBV2 with TRBJ2-5; the D gene is possibly TRBD1 (5 bases). V gave up 5 bases and J gave up 3 bases, with 10 bases separating them. The CDR3 covers 13 residues. Germline V gene sequence: CDR1 SNHLY, CDR2 FYNNEI. The CDR3 sequence: CASSFQGKETQYF. CDR3 nucleotides: TGTGCCAGCAGTTTCCAGGGTAAAGAGACCCAGTACTTC. Full variable domain (missing parts from reference TRBV2 and TRBJ2-5): EPEVTQTPSHQVTQMGQEVILRCVPISNHLYFYWYRQILGQKVEFLVSFYNNEISEKSEIFDDQFSVERPDGSNFTLKIRSTKLEDSAMYFCASSFQGKETQYFGPGTRLLVL.

The chain has TRBV4-2 and TRBJ2-1; D call uncertain. The length of the CDR3 is 16 residues. Germline CDR1 LGHNA, CDR2 YNFKEQ. V shed 0 bases and J shed 2 bases, with 11 bases lying between them. CDR3 sequence reads: CASSQDSKGTYNEQFF. The CDR3 DNA reads as TGTGCCAGCAGCCAAGATAGTAAAGGGACCTACAATGAGCAGTTCTTC.

V gene TRBV6-2 or TRBV6-3 combines with J gene TRBJ2-7; D not resolved. This CDR3 region has 15 residues. Trimming stripped 5 bases from V and 1 base from J, with 15 bases between. Germline assignment: CDR1 MNHEY and CDR2 SVGEGT. The CDR3, as DNA: TGTGCCAGCAGTCCGAGCCCTTCCTCTTCCTACGAGCAGTACTTC. Its translation: CASSPSPSSSYEQYF.

The V and J genes are TRBV30 and TRBJ1-3, with a tentative D call TRBD1 (5 bases). The length of the CDR3 is 13 residues. CDR1 and CDR2 from the germline V gene are GTSNPN and SVGIG (reference sequence). V was cut by 5 bases and J by 3 bases, with 11 bases left in between. The CDR3, as DNA: TGTGCCTGGCAGGGCCCTGATGGAAACACCATATATTTT. This gives the protein CAWQGPDGNTIYF.

This rearrangement joins TRBV11-3 to TRBJ2-1; D remains unclear. In germline, CDR1 is SGHNT, CDR2 YENEEA. V gave up 2 bases and J gave up 5 bases, with 4 bases separating them. The CDR3 runs to 12 residues. CDR3 loop: CASSLLDNEQFF. CDR3 sequence (DNA): TGTGCCAGCAGCTTACTAGACAATGAGCAGTTCTTC.

The chain carries TRBV15 and TRBJ2-7; TRBD2 matches 14 bases. The CDR3 runs to 14 residues. The ends lost 8 bases at V and 5 bases at J; junction bases unmatched: 5. CDR1 LNHNV and CDR2 YYDKDF come from the germline V gene (reference sequence). CDR3 DNA: TGTGCCACCCGAGGACTAGCGGGGGGCAACGAGCAGTACTTC. This sequence encodes CATRGLAGGNEQYF.

V gene TRBV2 combines with J gene TRBJ1-5, with D unclear. The CDR3 extends over 14 amino acids. V lost 4 bases and J lost 0, with 7 bases in between. Germline V gene sequence: CDR1 SNHLY, CDR2 FYNNEI. The CDR3 DNA follows: TGTGCCAGCAGTGGGGAGTATAGCAATCAGCCCCAGCATTTT. Amino acid sequence: CASSGEYSNQPQHF.

The chain combines TRBV7-9 with TRBJ1-2; D unresolved. V was trimmed by 1 base and J by 8 bases, leaving 14 bases between them. CDR1 is SEHNR and CDR2 is FQNEAQ in the germline V gene (reference sequence). The CDR3 is 14 residues long. CDR3 nucleotides: TGTGCCAGCAGCTTAGTAATTCTCCAGGAAGGCTACACCTTC. It translates to CASSLVILQEGYTF.

The chain uses TRBV23-1 and TRBJ2-7; 9 nucleotides agree with TRBD2. TRBV23-1 carries the ORF label, with uncertain function. V lost 7 bases and J lost 7; bases outside the gene matches: 8. The CDR3 runs 13 residues. CDR3 nucleotide sequence: TGCGCCAGCAAGGTCTCTAGCGGGGATGAGCAGTACTTC. This encodes CASKVSSGDEQYF.

The chain carries TRBV6-4 and TRBJ2-3, with 10 bases aligning to TRBD2. CDR3 length: 15 residues. Germline trimming cut 5 bases from V and 3 bases from J; bases unmatched to any gene: 5. Germline loops: CDR1 MRHNA, CDR2 SNTAGT. CDR3 nucleotide sequence: TGTGCCAGCAGTAAGAGCGGGGGGGAAACAGATACGCAGTATTTT. Its translation is CASSKSGGETDTQYF.

The V and J genes are TRBV5-1 and TRBJ2-3; no definite D call. CDR1 is SGHRS, CDR2 YFSETQ, per germline. Trimming removed 5 bases from V and 5 bases from J, with 6 bases in between. The CDR3 length is 11 residues. CDR3 amino acids: CASSRGDTQYF. CDR3 coding DNA: TGCGCCAGCAGTCGCGGAGATACGCAGTATTTT.

The chain links TRBV4-1 to TRBJ2-7; TRBD2 matches 7 bases. Per germline, CDR1 MGHRA and CDR2 YSYEKL. V shed 3 bases, J shed 4 bases, and the junction held 15 bases outside the gene matches. CDR3 length: 17 residues. In nucleotides, the CDR3 is TGCGCCAGCAGCCAGTCGGGGTTGGGAGGGAGCCCTTACGAGCAGTACTTC. This translates into CASSQSGLGGSPYEQYF.

The chain is built from TRBV7-2 and TRBJ2-2; 10 bases agree with TRBD2. Germline V gives CDR1 SGHTA, CDR2 FQGNSA. This CDR3 comprises 18 residues. With V trimmed by 3 bases and J by 5 bases, 12 bases remained unmatched. The CDR3 sequence is CASSFFMFLAGATGELFF. As DNA, the CDR3 is TGTGCCAGCAGCTTTTTCATGTTCCTAGCGGGAGCTACCGGGGAGCTGTTTTTT.

This clone was seen a few times. The chain joins TRBV25-1 to TRBJ2-1; unclear D gene. The germline V and J ends were trimmed by 3 bases and 7 bases, with 10 bases remaining between them. Germline loops: CDR1 MGHDK, CDR2 SYGVNS. This CDR3 contains 13 residues. The CDR3 region has the DNA TGTGCCAGCAGTGATTTGGAACGAAATGAGCAGTTCTTC. It translates to CASSDLERNEQFF.